The present entry profiles one T cell receptor beta chain with its context. Its target is not known. The data originate from a study of T cells after yellow fever vaccination. Study information: Fractions with few cells were prepared using SMART-Seq v4 Ultra Low Input. Study results and limitations: Boosting was followed by the reappearance of most primary-vaccination clones (around 95% CD4, under 90% CD8). Abundant clonotypes from the bulk population could have been carried over as contaminants into FACS-sorted repertoires.

J gave up 4 bases and V 5 bases, and 6 bases lay outside the gene matches. The CDR3 has 14 residues. Looked up from germline, CDR1 is MNHEY and CDR2 is SVGAGI. Generation of TCR cDNA used 5'RACE template switching (which added a universal primer site and UMIs). Each CDR3 protein is one row after TCRdb ran MiXCR on the 5' RACE reads. The sample records 200,000 to 250,000 distinct CDR3 sequences, around 3.1% being singletons. Sequencing was performed on CD4+ T cells sorted from PBMCs, taken 10 days after the yellow fever booster vaccination. The source of this sequence is a man between 18 and 35 years old who received the YFV17D yellow fever vaccine. The J gene is TRBJ1-2, the V gene TRBV6-5; 8 nucleotides line up with TRBD1. The CDR3, as DNA: TGTGCCAGCAGTCAAAGGACAGGGAGCTATGGCTACACCTTC. This codes for CASSQRTGSYGYTF.